This T cell receptor (beta chain) is drawn from a study of CD8+ T cells in alopecia areata. The CDR3 totals 13 residues. Between the trimmed V and J ends, which lost 2 bases and 3 bases, there was a span of 8 bases. Germline CDR1 reads SEHNR; CDR2 reads FQNEAQ (reference sequence). Sequencing relied on a cDNA template that was reverse transcribed from extracted RNA. Using immunoSEQ multiplex PCR, the repertoire was profiled, and TCRdb retains in-frame clones only, with some absent. The repertoire has around 35,000 clones, under 65% of them found once; the top ten carry less than 2%. Study results and caveats: An increase in clonality over normal scalp was evident in lesional scalp, especially alopecia totalis/universalis. Sequences from scalp samples also cover resident alphabeta T cells of normal skin.

The authors sorted CD4+ cells into CD25+CD127- cells for four to six patients. Researchers gathered lesional scalp punch biopsies and peripheral blood from patients with alopecia areata. The researchers isolated CD4+ and CD8+ T cells from PBMCs by sorting. Notes on this clone: Its antigen is undetermined.

This clonotype originated in a human donor with alopecia areata. Source material: CD4+ Tregs sorted from blood. The genes are TRBV7-9 and TRBJ2-7, with D possibly TRBD2 on 5 matching bases. The DNA of the CDR3 is TGTGCCAGCAGCTTACTCGGGGACTACGAGCAGTACTTC. Protein sequence: CASSLLGDYEQYF. The complete variable domain, with remaining parts taken from reference TRBV7-9 and TRBJ2-7, reads DTGVSQNPRHKITKRGQNVTFRCDPISEHNRLYWYRQTLGQGPEFLTYFQNEAQLEKSRLLSDRFSAERPKGSFSTLEIQRTEQGDSAMYLCASSLLGDYEQYFGPGTRLTVT.